This record looks at one T cell receptor beta chain sequence and its context. Its antigen is still unknown. A junction end diverges from the germline sequence, so it may reflect a read error. This sample's RNA came from whole unsorted tissue. The normal lung tissue was taken more than 3 cm from the tumor edge. CDR1 and CDR2 (germline): SGHAT, FQNNGV. There are 15 residues in the CDR3. These data originate in a study of tumor and adjacent non-tumor tissue in lung cancer. Across the study: Aged about 30 to 76 years, patients included more than nine men and five or six women with stage I to III disease. Samples averaged around 4 million productive TCRbeta reads each. General observations from the study: Significantly higher TCR diversity was found in tumor than normal lung. Tumor TCR diversity, when higher, was linked to shorter survival.

TCRbeta libraries were built with three rounds of nested PCR, modified from ARM-PCR. Via MiXCR, TCRdb re-called the multiplex PCR reads, giving one row per CDR3 protein. Among about 67,000 distinct CDR3 sequences listed, around 76% were seen once. The J gene is TRBJ2-7, the V gene TRBV11-2; D may be TRBD1 (6 bases). Sequencing input: distant non-tumor lung tissue. The TCR originated in a man in his sixties with non-small cell lung cancer. CDR3 DNA sequence: TGTGCAAGCAGCTTAGATCGTGGGGGACACTACGAGCAGTACTTC. Encoded protein: CASSLDRGGHYEQYF.